These 5 T cell receptor beta chains were sequenced from one sample in a study of T-cell memory formation after mild COVID-19. TCRdb re-derived calls from the 5' RACE reads in MiXCR, one entry per CDR3 protein. In the table there are roughly 150,000 distinct CDR3 sequences, approximately 15% of which are singletons. The sample was PBMCs or a T cell subset sorted from them (not recorded which). The origin of the receptors is an adult woman who had mild COVID-19 (a few samples of this study predate the infection). Cell type and time point are not known.

V usage is TRBV10-3 and J usage is TRBJ2-3; no clear D. V lost 4 bases and J 2 bases, leaving 7 bases between the germline ends. The CDR3 consists of 13 residues. The germline CDR1 and CDR2 sequences are ENHRY and SYGVKD. The CDR3 nucleotides read TGTGCCATCAGTGTGTCGACCACAGATACGCAGTATTTT. This encodes CAISVSTTDTQYF.

This clonotype was seen more than once but under ten times. This chain joins TRBV5-1 and TRBJ1-1, with D hard to call. Germline CDR1 SGHRS, CDR2 YFSETQ. The germline V and J ends were trimmed by 1 base and 0 bases, with 4 bases remaining between them. This CDR3 region has 13 residues. The CDR3 is CASSLWVNTEAFF. CDR3 coding DNA: TGCGCCAGCAGCTTGTGGGTGAACACTGAAGCTTTCTTT.

The genes are TRBV4-1 and TRBJ1-5, with 7 bases lining up with TRBD1. Trimming cost V 3 bases and J 6 bases; bases outside gene matches: 5. Germline V lookup: CDR1 MGHRA, CDR2 YSYEKL. The CDR3 has 14 amino acids. The CDR3 nucleotides are TGCGCCAGCAGCCACCACAGGGGAGCTCAGCCCCAGCATTTT. This sequence encodes CASSHHRGAQPQHF.

V is TRBV2 and J is TRBJ1-3; D gene unclear. CDR3 length equals 14 residues. V lost 4 bases to trimming and J lost 4 bases, with 11 bases between them. Germline V CDR1 and CDR2: SNHLY, FYNNEI. The CDR3 nucleotides are TGTGCCAGCAGTGTCAATAGGGTCGGAAACACCATATATTTT. Its protein product is CASSVNRVGNTIYF.

This chain uses TRBV7-6 with TRBJ2-1, with D possibly matching TRBD2 (7 bases). Germline values: CDR1 SGHVS, CDR2 FNYEAQ. V lost 2 bases and J 5 bases, leaving 13 bases between the germline ends. This CDR3 spans 15 amino acids. The CDR3 nucleotides are TGTGCCAGCAGCTTACAATCGGGGGGCCACAATGAGCAGTTCTTC. This encodes CASSLQSGGHNEQFF.